This T cell receptor (beta chain) appears in the sequencing data of a study of blood T cell repertoires in COVID-19. Overall study context: Samples of COVID-19 (acute and convalescent) were obtained from the United States, Italy and Spain.

This CDR3 has 13 residues. With 3 bases removed from V and 1 base from J, the gap between germline ends came to 6 bases. The protocol was immunoSEQ multiplex PCR, while the TCRdb copy is restricted to in-frame clones and leaves out a portion. This table holds some 400,000 clones, around 87% found once. This clone was detected only a few times. The sequenced material came from peripheral blood. The chain carries TRBV12-3 or TRBV12-4 and TRBJ1-1; a possible D gene is TRBD1 (5 bases). The source of this sequence is a woman in her 30s with COVID-19, enrolled during active disease. In DNA form, the CDR3 reads TGTGCCAGCAGTTTCCAGGGGAACACTGAAGCTTTCTTT. This sequence encodes CASSFQGNTEAFF.